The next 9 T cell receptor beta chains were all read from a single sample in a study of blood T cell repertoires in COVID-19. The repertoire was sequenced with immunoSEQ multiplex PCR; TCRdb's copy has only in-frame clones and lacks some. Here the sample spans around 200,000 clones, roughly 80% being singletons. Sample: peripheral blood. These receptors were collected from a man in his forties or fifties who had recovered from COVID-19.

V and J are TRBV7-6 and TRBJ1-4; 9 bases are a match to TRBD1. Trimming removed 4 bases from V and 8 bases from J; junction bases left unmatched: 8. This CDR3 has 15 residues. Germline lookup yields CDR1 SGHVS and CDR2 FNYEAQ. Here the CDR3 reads CASSSLQGAMEKLFF. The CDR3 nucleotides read TGTGCCAGCAGCTCTTTACAGGGGGCGATGGAAAAACTGTTTTTT.

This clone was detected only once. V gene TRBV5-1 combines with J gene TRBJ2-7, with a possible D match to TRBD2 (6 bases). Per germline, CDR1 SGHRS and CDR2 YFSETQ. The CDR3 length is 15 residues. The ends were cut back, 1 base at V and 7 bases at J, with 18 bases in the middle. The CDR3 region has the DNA TGCGCCAGCAGCTTGTTGGGAGGAGGGGATGGGGAGCAGTACTTC. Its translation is CASSLLGGGDGEQYF.

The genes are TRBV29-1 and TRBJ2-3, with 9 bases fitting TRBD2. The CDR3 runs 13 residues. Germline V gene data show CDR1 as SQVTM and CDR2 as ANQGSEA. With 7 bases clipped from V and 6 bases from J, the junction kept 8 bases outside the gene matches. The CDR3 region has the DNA TGCAGCGCTGGGGGACTAGCTGGGGATACGCAGTATTTT. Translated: CSAGGLAGDTQYF.

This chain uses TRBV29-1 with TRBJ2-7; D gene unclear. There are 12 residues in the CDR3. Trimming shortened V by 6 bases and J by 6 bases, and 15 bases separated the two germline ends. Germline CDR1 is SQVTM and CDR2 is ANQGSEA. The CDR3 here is CSVRINYGEQYF. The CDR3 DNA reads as TGCAGCGTCAGGATAAATTACGGCGAGCAGTACTTC.

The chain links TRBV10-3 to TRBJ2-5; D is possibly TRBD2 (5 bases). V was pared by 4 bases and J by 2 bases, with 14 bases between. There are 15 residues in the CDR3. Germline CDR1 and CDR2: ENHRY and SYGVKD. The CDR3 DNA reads TGTGCCATCAGTGGTTCGGGAACCAGTCAAGAGACCCAGTACTTC. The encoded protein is CAISGSGTSQETQYF.

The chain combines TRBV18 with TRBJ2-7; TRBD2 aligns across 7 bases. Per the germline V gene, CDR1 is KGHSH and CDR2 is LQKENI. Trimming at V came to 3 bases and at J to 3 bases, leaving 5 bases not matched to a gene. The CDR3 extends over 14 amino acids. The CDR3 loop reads CASSPQRDHYEQYF. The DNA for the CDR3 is TGTGCCAGCTCACCCCAGCGGGATCACTACGAGCAGTACTTC.

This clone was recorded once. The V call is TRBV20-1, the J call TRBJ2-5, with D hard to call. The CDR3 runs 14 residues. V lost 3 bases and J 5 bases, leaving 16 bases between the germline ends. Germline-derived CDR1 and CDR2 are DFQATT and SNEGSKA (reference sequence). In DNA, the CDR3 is TGCAGTGCTAGTACCACTTCTGCGGTTGAGACCCAGTACTTC. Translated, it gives CSASTTSAVETQYF.

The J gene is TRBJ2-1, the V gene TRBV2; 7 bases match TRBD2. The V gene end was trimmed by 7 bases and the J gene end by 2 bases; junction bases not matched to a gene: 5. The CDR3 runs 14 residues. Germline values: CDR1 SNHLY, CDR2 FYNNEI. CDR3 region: CASMGGSAYNEQFF. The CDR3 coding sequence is TGTGCCAGCATGGGCGGGAGCGCCTACAATGAGCAGTTCTTC.

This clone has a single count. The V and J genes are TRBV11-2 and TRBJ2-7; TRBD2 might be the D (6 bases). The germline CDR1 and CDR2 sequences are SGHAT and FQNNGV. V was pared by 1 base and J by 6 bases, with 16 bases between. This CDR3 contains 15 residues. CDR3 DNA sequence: TGTGCCAGCAGCTTAGGAGGGACTGGAGGGCTCGAGCAGTACTTC. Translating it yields CASSLGGTGGLEQYF. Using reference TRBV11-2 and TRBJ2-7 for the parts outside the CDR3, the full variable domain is EAGVAQSPRYKIIEKRQSVAFWCNPISGHATLYWYQQILGQGPKLLIQFQNNGVVDDSQLPKDRFSAERLKGVDSTLKIQPAKLEDSAVYLCASSLGGTGGLEQYFGPGTRLTVT.